The present T cell receptor beta chain was sequenced within a study of molecular identifiers for immune sequencing clone quantification. One entry per CDR3 protein results from TCRdb running MiXCR on the PCR reads. The sample yields tens of thousands of distinct CDR3 sequences, 18% seen once. In this sample, this clonotype is medium-sized. Germline V gene sequence: CDR1 SQVTM, CDR2 ANQGSEA. CDR3 length: 16 residues. V lost 5 bases and J 4 bases, leaving 22 bases between the germline ends. This rearrangement joins TRBV29-1 to TRBJ2-3; D is possibly TRBD1 (5 bases). Input material: naive CD8+ T cells from blood, with Jurkat cell RNA spiked in. Subset defined: FACS-sorted CD8+CD4-CCR7+CD45RA+ naive T cells. This receptor was taken from a human donor in good health. Some libraries in this study had Jurkat cell RNA spiked in. Written as DNA, the CDR3 is TGCAGCGTTATCGAACGGGCAGGGATCTTGGCAGATACGCAGTATTTT. Translation gives CSVIERAGILADTQYF.